A single sample gave rise to the 9 T cell receptor beta chains below, sequenced in a study of T cell responses to AZD1222 COVID-19 vaccine. TCRdb's table, derived via immunoSEQ multiplex PCR, lists solely in-frame clones and lacks some. The sample yields 150,000 to 170,000 clones, about 86% seen once. The material sequenced was peripheral blood, taken on day 0 of MenACWY control vaccination. The source of these receptors is an adult in good health.

The chain links TRBV6-6 to TRBJ1-6, with 10 bases matching TRBD1. Germline V gives CDR1 MNHNY, CDR2 SVGAGI (reference sequence). J lost 7 bases, V lost 6 bases, and 3 bases had no gene match. This CDR3 spans 14 amino acids. In DNA form, the CDR3 reads TGTGCCAGCAGCCCGGGACAGGGGAATTCACCCCTCCACTTT. Translating it yields CASSPGQGNSPLHF.

This clone was counted once. The genes are TRBV28 and TRBJ1-5; D call uncertain. Germline V gene data show CDR1 as MDHEN and CDR2 as SYDVKM. The CDR3 length is 14 residues. Trimming took 3 bases from V and 2 from J, leaving 8 bases between them. Written as DNA, the CDR3 is TGTGCCAGCAGTTTGGTTCAGGGCAATCAGCCCCAGCATTTT. Protein: CASSLVQGNQPQHF.

The rearrangement links TRBV5-1 to TRBJ1-4, with no clear D. V was pared by 3 bases and J by 8 bases, with 14 bases between. Germline loops: CDR1 SGHRS, CDR2 YFSETQ. This CDR3 is built from 14 residues. The CDR3, as DNA: TGCGCCAGCAGCTCCGAGTCAGCCGGGGAAAAACTGTTTTTT. Translated: CASSSESAGEKLFF.

The sample holds one count of this clone. The chain uses TRBV30 and TRBJ1-1, with no clear D. The CDR3 loop spans 14 amino acids. The germline V gene encodes CDR1 GTSNPN and CDR2 SVGIG (reference sequence). The ends were cut back, 3 bases at V and 1 base at J, with 12 bases in the middle. CDR3 in amino acids: CAWRPSRGNTEAFF. CDR3 coding DNA: TGTGCCTGGAGACCGTCGCGGGGGAACACTGAAGCTTTCTTT.

The chain combines TRBV5-1 with TRBJ1-1; D is ambiguous. Germline CDR1 SGHRS, CDR2 YFSETQ. There are 14 residues in the CDR3. V was cut by 0 bases and J by 4 bases, with 10 bases left in between. The CDR3: CASSLASGRTEAFF. The CDR3 coding sequence is TGCGCCAGCAGCTTGGCCAGCGGGCGCACTGAAGCTTTCTTT. The full variable domain, rest sourced from reference TRBV5-1 and TRBJ1-1, is KAGVTQTPRYLIKTRGQQVTLSCSPISGHRSVSWYQQTPGQGLQFLFEYFSETQRNKGNFPGRFSGRQFSNSRSEMNVSTLELGDSALYLCASSLASGRTEAFFGQGTRLTVV.

This clone was recorded once. This sequence joins TRBV2 and TRBJ1-1; D call uncertain. With 5 bases removed from V and 1 base from J, the gap between germline ends came to 8 bases. Germline V gene data show CDR1 as SNHLY and CDR2 as FYNNEI. CDR3 length equals 13 residues. The CDR3 is CASSSTENTEAFF. The CDR3 coding sequence is TGTGCCAGCAGTTCAACGGAGAACACTGAAGCTTTCTTT.

The gene calls are TRBV6-2 or TRBV6-3 and TRBJ1-2; D is possibly TRBD1 (6 bases). V was clipped by 5 bases and J by 8 bases, with 24 bases between them. Looked up from germline, CDR1 is MNHEY and CDR2 is SVGEGT. This CDR3 region has 16 residues. The CDR3 region has the DNA TGTGCCAGCAGTCGGAAAACAGGGTTAGGTCTGGGAGGCTACACCTTC. Its protein product is CASSRKTGLGLGGYTF.

The genes are TRBV4-3 and TRBJ2-3; D uncertain. CDR1 and CDR2 (germline): LGHNA, YSLEER. This CDR3 is 13 amino acids long. Trimming took off 0 bases at V and 6 bases at J, with 7 bases between the two ends. The CDR3 loop is CASSQDWADTQYF. The CDR3 DNA reads as TGCGCCAGCAGCCAAGATTGGGCGGATACGCAGTATTTT.

This clone was recorded a few times. Here the CDR3 DNA reads TGTGCCACCAGCAGAGCCGGCGCCTCCTACGAGCAGTACTTC. Amino acids: CATSRAGASYEQYF. The rearrangement links TRBV15 to TRBJ2-7; D gene ambiguous. Between the trimmed V and J ends, which lost 1 base and 0 bases, there was a span of 7 bases. This CDR3 comprises 14 residues. Germline V gives CDR1 LNHNV, CDR2 YYDKDF (reference sequence).